What follows are 16 T cell receptor beta chains derived from one specimen sequenced in a study of blood T cell repertoires in COVID-19. The table came from immunoSEQ multiplex PCR; TCRdb's copy has only in-frame clones and leaves some out. The sample consists of about 82,000 clones, about four fifths of them appearing once. Sequenced input: peripheral blood. The receptors shown here come from a man aged 45 to 65 with active or convalescent COVID-19.

The chain joins TRBV27 to TRBJ2-1, with 8 bases lining up with TRBD1. This CDR3 has 14 residues. CDR1 is MNHEY and CDR2 is SMNVEV in the germline V gene (reference sequence). J lost 2 bases, V lost 5 bases, and 2 bases had no gene match. The CDR3 coding sequence is TGTGCCAGCAGTCCGGACAGGGCCTACAATGAGCAGTTCTTC. Translated: CASSPDRAYNEQFF.

This clone was picked up a small number of times. V and J are TRBV6-6 and TRBJ2-3; weak D call: TRBD2 (6 bases). V was pared by 7 bases and J by 2 bases, with 19 bases between. The CDR3 has 16 amino acids. The V gene's germline CDR1 is MNHNY and CDR2 SVGAGI (reference sequence). The CDR3 DNA follows: TGTGCCAGCACCCACATAGGACGCGGGACCACAGATACGCAGTATTTT. It codes for CASTHIGRGTTDTQYF.

In its sample, this clone was seen a few times. The chain links TRBV3-1 (or the pseudogene TRBV3-2) to TRBJ2-7, with 15 bases aligning to TRBD2. The CDR3 extends over 15 amino acids. J was trimmed by 6 bases and V by 4 bases; bases with no gene match: 4. The germline gives CDR1 LGHDT, CDR2 YNNKEL (reference sequence). The CDR3 DNA follows: TGTGCCAGCAGCCTCGGACTAGCGGGGGGGCGCGAGCAGTACTTC. This gives the protein CASSLGLAGGREQYF.

In this sample, this clone turned up a few times. V gene TRBV6-5 combines with J gene TRBJ1-1; no clear D. Germline CDR1 is MNHEY and CDR2 is SVGAGI. The CDR3 length is 13 residues. The ends were cut back, 4 bases at V and 5 bases at J, with 11 bases in the middle. The CDR3 sequence: CASSWEGRTEAFF. In nucleotides, the CDR3 is TGTGCCAGCAGTTGGGAGGGTCGGACTGAAGCTTTCTTT.

The rearrangement uses TRBV5-5 and TRBJ2-1, with D perhaps matching TRBD1 (8 bases). The CDR3 extends over 12 amino acids. V gave up 2 bases and J gave up 15 bases, with 15 bases separating them. Germline lookup yields CDR1 SGHKS and CDR2 YYEKEE (reference sequence). The CDR3 region is CASSFWGGQAFF. The CDR3 nucleotides are TGTGCCAGCAGCTTCTGGGGGGGACAGGCGTTCTTC. Full variable domain (missing parts from reference TRBV5-5 and TRBJ2-1): DAGVTQSPTHLIKTRGQQVTLRCSPISGHKSVSWYQQVLGQGPQFIFQYYEKEERGRGNFPDRFSARQFPNYSSELNVNALLLGDSALYLCASSFWGGQAFFGPGTRLTVL.

The chain has TRBV6-1 and TRBJ1-4, with D possibly being TRBD1 (5 bases). V lost 3 bases and J 4 bases, leaving 6 bases between the germline ends. Germline V CDR1 and CDR2: MNHNS, SASEGT. The CDR3 has 13 amino acids. The CDR3 spells CASSETVNEKLFF. Written as DNA, the CDR3 is TGTGCCAGCAGTGAGACAGTTAATGAAAAACTGTTTTTT.

The gene calls are TRBV2 and TRBJ1-5; TRBD1 matches at 7 bases. The CDR3 is 13 amino acids. With 6 bases clipped from V and 6 bases from J, the junction kept 5 bases outside the gene matches. Germline V CDR1 and CDR2: SNHLY, FYNNEI. DNA of the CDR3: TGTGCCAGCAGCGGACAGGAGTTTCAGCCCCAGCATTTT. Translation: CASSGQEFQPQHF.

The gene calls are TRBV6-1 and TRBJ1-4; no reliable D call. Trimming cost V 0 bases and J 0 bases, with 5 bases left between them. The CDR3 extends over 15 amino acids. Germline CDR1 and CDR2: MNHNS and SASEGT. CDR3 bases: TGTGCCAGCAGTGAAGCGGCGGCAACTAATGAAAAACTGTTTTTT. Amino acids: CASSEAAATNEKLFF.

A single count supports this clone. The chain is built from TRBV27 and TRBJ2-7, with 10 nucleotides matching TRBD2. Unmatched junction bases numbered 16, after V lost 6 bases and J lost 5 bases. The CDR3 is made up of 17 amino acids. Looked up from germline, CDR1 is MNHEY and CDR2 is SMNVEV (reference sequence). CDR3 DNA sequence: TGTGCCAGCAGCCCTATCCCCCTAAGCGGGGGGGCCAACGAGCAGTACGTC. Translated: CASSPIPLSGGANEQYV.

The chain has TRBV19 and TRBJ1-4; 7 positions match TRBD1. This CDR3 is 15 amino acids long. Germline V gene sequence: CDR1 LNHDA, CDR2 SQIVND (reference sequence). Trimming cost V 6 bases and J 4 bases; bases outside gene matches: 8. The CDR3 DNA reads TGTGCCAGTAGCCCTTTCGGGACAGATAATGAAAAACTGTTTTTT. It translates to CASSPFGTDNEKLFF.

This rearrangement joins TRBV29-1 to TRBJ2-7; 8 bases match TRBD1. Germline values: CDR1 SQVTM, CDR2 ANQGSEA. Trimming removed 4 bases from V and 2 bases from J; junction bases left unmatched: 1. The length of the CDR3 is 12 residues. CDR3: CSVGTGTYEQYV. The CDR3 nucleotides are TGCAGCGTTGGGACAGGGACCTACGAGCAGTACGTC.

The chain couples TRBV24-1 to TRBJ2-3, with unresolved D. Germline V gives CDR1 KGHDR, CDR2 SFDVKD. Trimming left V 7 bases short and J 9 bases short, with 13 bases between. This CDR3 has 12 amino acids. DNA for the CDR3: TGTGCCACCAGCCCAGGTGGCGTCACGCAGTATTTT. Protein product: CATSPGGVTQYF.

The J gene is TRBJ2-5, the V gene TRBV5-4, with TRBD1 matching 8 bases. V shed 3 bases and J 5 bases; nucleotides not matched to a gene: 3. The CDR3 runs to 13 residues. Germline values: CDR1 SGHNT, CDR2 YYREEE (reference sequence). The CDR3 coding sequence is TGTGCCAGCAGCTCGGACAGGGTTGAGACCCAGTACTTC. This encodes CASSSDRVETQYF.

The rearrangement joins TRBV5-1 to TRBJ2-7; TRBD1 might be the D (6 bases). V lost 3 bases to trimming and J lost 3 bases, with 10 bases between them. This CDR3 is built from 13 residues. CDR1 and CDR2 (germline): SGHRS, YFSETQ. CDR3 region: CASSSPGVYEQYV. CDR3 DNA: TGCGCCAGCAGCTCGCCAGGGGTCTACGAGCAGTACGTC.

V usage is TRBV7-2 and J usage is TRBJ1-3; 7 bases fit TRBD1. With V trimmed by 4 bases and J by 0 bases, 3 bases remained unmatched. From germline, CDR1 is SGHTA and CDR2 FQGNSA. This CDR3 contains 15 residues. The CDR3 loop reads CASSSGQSSGNTIYF. The CDR3 coding sequence is TGTGCCAGCAGCTCGGGACAGTCCTCTGGAAACACCATATATTTT.

This clone has only a few counts. The rearrangement links TRBV10-3 to TRBJ2-1; 9 nucleotides line up with TRBD1. Losses at the gene ends were 11 bases for V and 6 bases for J; bases not matched to a gene: 5. The CDR3 length is 12 residues. Germline CDR1 and CDR2: ENHRY and SYGVKD. CDR3 sequence reads: CASGQGINEQFF. The CDR3 nucleotides are TGTGCCTCGGGACAGGGTATCAATGAGCAGTTCTTC.